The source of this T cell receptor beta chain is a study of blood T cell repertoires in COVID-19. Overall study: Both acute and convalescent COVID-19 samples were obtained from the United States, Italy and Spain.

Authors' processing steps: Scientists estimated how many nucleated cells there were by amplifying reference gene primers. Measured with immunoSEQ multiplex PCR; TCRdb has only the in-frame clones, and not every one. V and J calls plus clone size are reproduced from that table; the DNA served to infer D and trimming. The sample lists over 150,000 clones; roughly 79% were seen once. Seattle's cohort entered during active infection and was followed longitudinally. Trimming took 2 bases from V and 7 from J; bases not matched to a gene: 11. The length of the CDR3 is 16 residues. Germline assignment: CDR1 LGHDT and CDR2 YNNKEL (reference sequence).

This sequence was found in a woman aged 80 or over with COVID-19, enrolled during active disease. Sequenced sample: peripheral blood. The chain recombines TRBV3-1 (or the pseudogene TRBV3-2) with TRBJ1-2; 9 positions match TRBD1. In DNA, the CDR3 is TGTGCCAGCAGCCAATGCTCACAGGGGGCCCAGGTTGGCTACACCTTC. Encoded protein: CASSQCSQGAQVGYTF.